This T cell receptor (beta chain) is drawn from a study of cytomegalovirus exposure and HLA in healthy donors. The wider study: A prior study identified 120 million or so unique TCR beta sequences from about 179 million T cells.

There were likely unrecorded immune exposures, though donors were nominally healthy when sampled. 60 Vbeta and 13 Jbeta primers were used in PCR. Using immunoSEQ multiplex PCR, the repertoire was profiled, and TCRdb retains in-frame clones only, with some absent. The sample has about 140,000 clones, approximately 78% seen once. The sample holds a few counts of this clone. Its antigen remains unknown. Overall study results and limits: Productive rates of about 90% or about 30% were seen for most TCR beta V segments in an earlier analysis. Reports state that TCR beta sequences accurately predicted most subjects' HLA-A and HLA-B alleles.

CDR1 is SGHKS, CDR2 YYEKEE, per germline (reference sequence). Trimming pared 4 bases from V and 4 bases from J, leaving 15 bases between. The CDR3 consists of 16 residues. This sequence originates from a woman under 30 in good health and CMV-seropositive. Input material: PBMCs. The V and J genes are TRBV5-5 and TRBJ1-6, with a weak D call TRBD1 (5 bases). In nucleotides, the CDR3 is TGTGCCAGCAGCGGCCCGGGCCAGGGATATAATTCACCCCTCCACTTT. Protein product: CASSGPGQGYNSPLHF. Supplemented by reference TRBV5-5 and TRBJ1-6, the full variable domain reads DAGVTQSPTHLIKTRGQQVTLRCSPISGHKSVSWYQQVLGQGPQFIFQYYEKEERGRGNFPDRFSARQFPNYSSELNVNALLLGDSALYLCASSGPGQGYNSPLHFGNGTRLTVT.